The 7 T cell receptor beta chains in this list originate from one sample, sequenced in a study of blood T cells in healthy people across ages. A second PCR of 7 to 11 cycles used a sample-barcoded 5' primer and a J-beta primer mix. TCRdb itself ran the 5' RACE reads through MiXCR, one entry per CDR3 protein. The data hold around 800,000 distinct CDR3 sequences, with roughly 46% observed a single time. The sequenced material came from blood. Receptors originate from an elderly man in good health.

This chain uses TRBV6-5 with TRBJ2-1; tentative D call: TRBD1 (5 bases). Trimming removed 7 bases at V and 12 bases at J, with 25 bases between. The CDR3 contains 15 residues. The germline CDR1 and CDR2 sequences are MNHEY and SVGAGI. This CDR3 reads CASTAGATALEAQFF. CDR3 DNA sequence: TGTGCCAGCACCGCTGGGGCTACAGCCTTGGAAGCGCAGTTCTTC.

This clonotype has a handful of counts. The genes are TRBV7-3 and TRBJ2-5; 10 bases are shared with TRBD1. With 0 bases clipped from V and 2 bases from J, the junction kept 3 bases outside the gene matches. The CDR3 totals 16 residues. Germline assignment: CDR1 SGHTA and CDR2 FQGTGA. CDR3 DNA: TGTGCCAGCAGCTTAACGGGGACAGGGGCTCAAGAGACCCAGTACTTC. Translated: CASSLTGTGAQETQYF.

The chain employs TRBV19 and TRBJ2-5, with D possibly matching TRBD2 (5 bases). Germline lookup yields CDR1 LNHDA and CDR2 SQIVND (reference sequence). V was trimmed by 5 bases and J by 5 bases, leaving 18 bases between them. This CDR3 contains 15 residues. The DNA for the CDR3 is TGTGCCAGTAGTTTAACCGGACTCCAAGGTGAGACCCAGTACTTC. Its translation: CASSLTGLQGETQYF.

The rearrangement links TRBV29-1 to TRBJ2-1, with 7 bases fitting TRBD2. Germline loops: CDR1 SQVTM, CDR2 ANQGSEA. Trimming took 1 base from V and 5 from J; bases not matched to a gene: 5. The CDR3 is made up of 14 amino acids. CDR3 sequence reads: CSVEVISGDNEQFF. The DNA for the CDR3 is TGCAGCGTTGAAGTAATAAGCGGGGACAATGAGCAGTTCTTC.

The V gene is TRBV3-1, the J gene TRBJ1-2, with D maybe TRBD1 (6 bases). The CDR3 is 14 residues long. CDR1 is LGHDT and CDR2 is YNNKEL in the germline V gene (reference sequence). Trimming took off 2 bases at V and 3 bases at J, with 10 bases between the two ends. The CDR3 loop reads CASSQLAGDYGYTF. DNA for the CDR3: TGTGCCAGCAGCCAATTAGCAGGGGACTATGGCTACACCTTC. Drawing the rest from reference TRBV3-1 and TRBJ1-2, the complete variable domain is DTAVSQTPKYLVTQMGNDKSIKCEQNLGHDTMYWYKQDSKKFLKIMFSYNNKELIINETVPNRFSPKSPDKAHLNLHINSLELGDSAVYFCASSQLAGDYGYTFGSGTRLTVV.

The rearrangement uses TRBV5-1 and TRBJ1-5, with TRBD1 as a possible D gene (5 bases). The CDR3 spans 13 residues. Per germline, CDR1 SGHRS and CDR2 YFSETQ. Trimming removed 4 bases from V and 6 bases from J, with 11 bases in between. The CDR3 sequence is CASSPEGSQPQHF. In nucleotides, the CDR3 is TGCGCCAGCAGCCCTGAGGGGAGTCAGCCCCAGCATTTT.

The chain joins TRBV4-3 to TRBJ2-1; 10 bases agree with TRBD2. Germline V lookup: CDR1 LGHNA, CDR2 YSLEER. V lost 3 bases to trimming and J lost 7 bases; unmatched junction nucleotides: 6. The CDR3 loop spans 15 amino acids. The CDR3 sequence: CASSQQREGWNEQFF. DNA of the CDR3: TGCGCCAGCAGCCAGCAGCGGGAGGGTTGGAATGAGCAGTTCTTC.